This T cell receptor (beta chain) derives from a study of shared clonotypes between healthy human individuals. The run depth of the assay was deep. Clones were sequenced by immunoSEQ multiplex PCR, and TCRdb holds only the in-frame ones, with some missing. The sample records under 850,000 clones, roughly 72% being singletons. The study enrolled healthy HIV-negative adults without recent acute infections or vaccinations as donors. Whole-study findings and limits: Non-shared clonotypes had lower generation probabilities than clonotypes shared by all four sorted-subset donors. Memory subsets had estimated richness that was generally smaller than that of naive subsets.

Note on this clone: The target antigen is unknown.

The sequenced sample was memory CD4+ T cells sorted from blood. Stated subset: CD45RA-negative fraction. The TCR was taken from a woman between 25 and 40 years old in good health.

DNA for the CDR3: TGTGCCAGCAGTTCCGGGACTAGCGGTGGAGATACGCAGTATTTT. This gives the protein CASSSGTSGGDTQYF. The chain combines TRBV5-4 with TRBJ2-3; TRBD2 matches 11 bases. Per germline, CDR1 SGHNT and CDR2 YYREEE (reference sequence). This CDR3 is 15 amino acids long. V was clipped by 5 bases and J by 5 bases; unmatched bases: 7.